A selection of T cell receptor beta chains follows, all from one sample in a study of CD8 T cells in Susac syndrome. Via MiXCR, TCRdb re-called the immunoSEQ multiplex PCR reads, giving one row per CDR3 protein. In the table there are 140,000 to 150,000 distinct CDR3 sequences, around 95% of which are singletons. Sequenced: CD4+ T cells from PBMCs. These receptors were taken from a human donor with Susac syndrome. CDR3s include the opening cysteine and the closing phenylalanine or tryptophan. D genes are given only for firm matches. Clone sizes are given selectively: once, few, many, or a class where the clone is expanded.

d_gene: -
j_gene: TRBJ2-1
v_gene: TRBV29-1
abundance: -
len: 15
CDR3aa: CSVKTGTASYNEQFF
CDR3nt: TGCAGCGTCAAAACCGGGACGGCCTCCTACAATGAGCAGTTCTTC

d_gene: TRBD1
j_gene: TRBJ2-7
v_gene: TRBV9
abundance: -
len: 15
CDR3aa: CASSVGGQGKSEQYF
CDR3nt: TGTGCCAGCAGCGTAGGGGGACAGGGAAAGAGCGAGCAGTACTTC

d_gene: TRBD2
j_gene: TRBJ2-3
v_gene: TRBV3-1
abundance: -
len: 16
CDR3aa: CASSPRAGGFTDTQYF
CDR3nt: TGTGCCAGCAGCCCTCGAGCGGGGGGGTTCACAGATACGCAGTATTTT

d_gene: -
j_gene: TRBJ1-5
v_gene: TRBV20-1
abundance: -
len: 15
CDR3aa: CSAKTLGQAGQPQHF
CDR3nt: TGCAGTGCTAAAACCCTGGGGCAGGCGGGGCAGCCCCAGCATTTT

d_gene: -
j_gene: TRBJ2-7
v_gene: TRBV20-1
abundance: -
len: 14
CDR3aa: CSAKRPDRTYEQYF
CDR3nt: TGCAGTGCTAAGCGTCCTGACAGGACCTACGAGCAGTACTTC

d_gene: -
j_gene: TRBJ2-3
v_gene: TRBV6-1
abundance: -
len: 11
CDR3aa: CASSDRETQYF
CDR3nt: TGTGCCAGCAGTGACCGAGAAACGCAGTATTTT

d_gene: TRBD2
j_gene: TRBJ2-5
v_gene: TRBV5-1
abundance: -
len: 16
CDR3aa: CASSLMSGGSQETQYF
CDR3nt: TGCGCCAGCAGCTTGATGAGCGGGGGATCCCAAGAGACCCAGTACTTC

d_gene: TRBD1
j_gene: TRBJ1-3
v_gene: TRBV6-6
abundance: -
len: 14
CDR3aa: CASSRDSSGNTIYF
CDR3nt: TGTGCCAGCAGCCGGGACAGCTCTGGAAACACCATATATTTT

d_gene: TRBD1
j_gene: TRBJ2-7
v_gene: TRBV4-1
abundance: -
len: 16
CDR3aa: CASSQDQGAKAYEQYF
CDR3nt: TGCGCCAGCAGCCAAGATCAGGGGGCAAAAGCCTACGAGCAGTACTTC

d_gene: -
j_gene: TRBJ2-7
v_gene: TRBV15
abundance: -
len: 13
CDR3aa: CATSSLRRGEQYF
CDR3nt: TGTGCCACCAGCAGCCTCCGGAGAGGCGAGCAGTACTTC

d_gene: TRBD2
j_gene: TRBJ2-1
v_gene: TRBV12-3/TRBV12-4
abundance: once
len: 16
CDR3aa: CASSVGLAGIYNEQFF
CDR3nt: TGTGCCAGCAGTGTCGGACTAGCGGGGATATACAATGAGCAGTTCTTC

d_gene: -
j_gene: TRBJ2-3
v_gene: TRBV5-5
abundance: -
len: 13
CDR3aa: CASSLQGPDTQYF
CDR3nt: TGTGCCAGCAGCTTACAGGGCCCAGATACGCAGTATTTT

d_gene: -
j_gene: TRBJ1-4
v_gene: TRBV18
abundance: -
len: 13
CDR3aa: CASSGAANEKLFF
CDR3nt: TGTGCCAGCTCAGGGGCGGCTAATGAAAAACTGTTTTTT

d_gene: TRBD1
j_gene: TRBJ1-6
v_gene: TRBV5-1
abundance: -
len: 14
CDR3aa: CASNPQGDGSPLHF
CDR3nt: TGCGCCAGCAACCCCCAGGGGGATGGATCACCCCTCCACTTT

d_gene: -
j_gene: TRBJ2-5
v_gene: TRBV29-1
abundance: -
len: 11
CDR3aa: CSVHTQETQYF
CDR3nt: TGCAGCGTTCACACCCAAGAGACCCAGTACTTC

d_gene: TRBD1
j_gene: TRBJ2-7
v_gene: TRBV27
abundance: -
len: 15
CDR3aa: CASSFQGAVFYEQYF
CDR3nt: TGTGCCAGCAGTTTTCAGGGGGCGGTTTTCTACGAGCAGTACTTC

d_gene: -
j_gene: TRBJ1-3
v_gene: TRBV5-1
abundance: -
len: 16
CDR3aa: CASSLGQPFSGNTIYF
CDR3nt: TGCGCCAGCAGCTTGGGACAGCCGTTCTCTGGAAACACCATATATTTT

d_gene: TRBD2
j_gene: TRBJ2-7
v_gene: TRBV5-6
abundance: -
len: 15
CDR3aa: CASSLGGGGVYEQYF
CDR3nt: TGTGCCAGCAGCTTGGGCGGGGGGGGCGTTTACGAGCAGTACTTC